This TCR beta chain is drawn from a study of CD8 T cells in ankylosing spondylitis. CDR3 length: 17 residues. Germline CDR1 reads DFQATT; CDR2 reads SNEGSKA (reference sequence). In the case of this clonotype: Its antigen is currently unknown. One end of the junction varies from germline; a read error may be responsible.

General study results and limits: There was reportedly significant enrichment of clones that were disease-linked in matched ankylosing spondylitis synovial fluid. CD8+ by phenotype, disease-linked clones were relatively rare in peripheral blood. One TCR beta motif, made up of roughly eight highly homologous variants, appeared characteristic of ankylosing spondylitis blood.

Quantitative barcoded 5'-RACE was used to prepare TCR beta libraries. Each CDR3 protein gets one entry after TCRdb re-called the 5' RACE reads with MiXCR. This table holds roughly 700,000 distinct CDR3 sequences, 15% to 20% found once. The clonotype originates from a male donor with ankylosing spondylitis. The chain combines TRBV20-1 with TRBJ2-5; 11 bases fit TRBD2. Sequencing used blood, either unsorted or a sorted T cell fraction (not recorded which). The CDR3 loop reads CCARRLAGGPLQETQYF. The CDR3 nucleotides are TGCTGTGCCAGGAGGCTAGCGGGGGGCCCTTTACAAGAGACCCAGTACTTC.